These T cell receptor beta chains were read from a single sample in a study of blood T cell repertoires in COVID-19. The data were produced by immunoSEQ multiplex PCR, yet TCRdb's version contains in-frame clones alone and is incomplete. The sample has about 150,000 clones; 87% are singletons. The specimen sequenced was peripheral blood. The source is a man in his forties or fifties with active COVID-19. The CDR3 runs from the conserved cysteine through the conserved F or W. The D gene is left open where the match is weak. Clone sizes are given selectively: once, few, many, or a class where the clone is expanded.

.,TRBJ2-7,16,.,TRBV15,CATSTRWRDYSYEQYF,TGTGCCACCAGCACACGGTGGCGCGACTACTCCTACGAGCAGTACTTC
.,TRBJ2-2,15,.,TRBV7-9,CASSLRGGTAGELFF,TGTGCCAGCAGCCTACGTGGGGGGACGGCCGGGGAGCTGTTTTTT
.,TRBJ2-1,16,TRBD2,TRBV7-9,CASSSLTGGMGNEQFF,TGTGCCAGCAGCTCGCTTACGGGGGGAATGGGCAATGAGCAGTTCTTC
.,TRBJ2-7,14,.,TRBV5-1,CASSPPQGAYEQYF,TGCGCCAGCAGCCCCCCCCAGGGTGCCTACGAGCAGTACTTC
.,TRBJ2-5,16,TRBD1,TRBV19,CASNLRAGGFQETQYF,TGTGCCAGTAACTTACGGGCAGGGGGTTTCCAAGAGACCCAGTACTTC
.,TRBJ2-7,14,TRBD1,TRBV5-4,CASSVGQTAYEQYF,TGTGCCAGCAGCGTGGGACAGACTGCCTACGAGCAGTACTTC
.,TRBJ2-1,20,.,TRBV9,CASSVGWSRGIELSYNEQFF,TGTGCCAGCAGCGTAGGGTGGAGTAGAGGGATTGAACTCTCCTACAATGAGCAGTTCTTC
.,TRBJ2-2,22,TRBD1,TRBV29-1,CSVEGLLGQGFVPPTNTGELFF,TGCAGCGTTGAAGGATTGTTGGGACAGGGGTTTGTACCTCCCACGAACACCGGGGAGCTGTTTTTT
.,TRBJ2-7,15,.,TRBV7-6,CASSPTSPGTYEQYF,TGTGCCAGCAGCCCCACTTCTCCCGGGACCTACGAGCAGTACTTC
.,TRBJ2-4,14,.,TRBV5-1,CASSLYPVKNIQYF,TGCGCCAGCAGCTTGTATCCGGTCAAAAACATTCAGTACTTC
.,TRBJ2-5,16,TRBD2,TRBV10-2,CASSEARRGGRETQYF,TGCGCCAGCAGTGAGGCCCGGCGGGGGGGTCGGGAGACCCAGTACTTC
.,TRBJ2-7,15,TRBD1,TRBV27,CASSREGQGVHEQYF,TGTGCCAGCAGCCGGGAAGGGCAGGGGGTTCACGAGCAGTACTTC
few,TRBJ1-1,13,.,TRBV19,CASSAGGPTEAFF,TGTGCCAGTAGTGCCGGAGGACCCACTGAAGCTTTCTTT
once,TRBJ2-2,18,.,TRBV21-1,CASSKWGQGAMNTGELFF,.
.,TRBJ1-2,12,.,TRBV19,CASSLNRVGYTF,TGTGCCAGTAGTTTGAACAGGGTTGGCTACACCTTC
.,TRBJ1-3,15,TRBD1,TRBV18,CASSPGQELVNTIYF,TGTGCCAGCTCACCGGGACAGGAATTGGTAAACACCATATATTTT
.,TRBJ2-2,15,TRBD1,TRBV5-1,CASTLDRGSGGELFF,TGCGCCAGCACCCTGGACAGGGGGAGTGGCGGGGAGCTGTTTTTT
.,TRBJ2-2,18,TRBD2,TRBV5-6,CASSKTSGGLFGTGELFF,TGTGCCAGCAGCAAAACTAGCGGGGGCCTATTCGGGACCGGGGAGCTGTTTTTT
.,TRBJ1-2,17,.,TRBV9,CASSVATGLDRDYGYTF,TGTGCCAGCAGCGTAGCTACCGGGTTGGACAGAGACTATGGCTACACCTTC
.,TRBJ2-7,14,TRBD1,TRBV15,CATSRDRGRNEQYF,TGTGCCACCAGCAGGGACAGGGGGCGGAACGAGCAGTACTTC
.,TRBJ2-5,15,TRBD2,TRBV7-2,CASSLAARGEETQYF,TGTGCCAGCAGCTTAGCGGCCCGGGGGGAAGAGACCCAGTACTTC
.,TRBJ2-1,12,.,TRBV12-3/TRBV12-4,CASGRGGNEQFF,TGTGCCAGCGGGAGGGGGGGCAATGAGCAGTTCTTC
few,TRBJ1-4,15,TRBD1,TRBV7-8,CASRDRFATNEKLFF,TGTGCCAGCCGGGACAGGTTTGCAACTAATGAAAAACTGTTTTTT
.,TRBJ1-1,15,.,TRBV19,CASSIDRGHYTEAFF,TGTGCCAGTAGTATTGATAGGGGACACTACACTGAAGCTTTCTTT
.,TRBJ2-3,14,TRBD1,TRBV19,CASSPQGAGDTQYF,TGTGCCAGTAGTCCCCAGGGGGCCGGAGATACGCAGTATTTT
.,TRBJ1-1,14,.,TRBV2,CASSPLEPNTEAFF,TGTGCCAGCAGTCCATTAGAACCGAACACTGAAGCTTTCTTT
.,TRBJ1-4,15,.,TRBV5-4,CASSFEGLANEKLFF,TGTGCCAGCAGCTTCGAGGGTCTAGCTAATGAAAAACTGTTTTTT
.,TRBJ2-1,16,TRBD2,TRBV5-5,CASSLDLSGGAGEQFF,TGTGCCAGCAGCTTGGATCTTAGCGGGGGGGCCGGTGAGCAGTTCTTC
.,TRBJ1-5,15,TRBD1,TRBV7-6,CASSYYRGPNQPQHF,TGTGCCAGCAGCTATTACAGGGGGCCCAATCAGCCCCAGCATTTT
.,TRBJ1-2,16,TRBD1,TRBV7-6,CASRPGQGKRGYGYTF,TGTGCCAGCAGACCGGGACAGGGAAAGAGGGGCTATGGCTACACCTTC
.,TRBJ2-5,16,.,TRBV4-2,CASSQVKGGKEETQYF,TGTGCCAGCAGCCAAGTAAAAGGCGGAAAGGAGGAGACCCAGTACTTC
once,TRBJ2-7,14,TRBD1,TRBV19,CASSRTGFSYEQYF,TGTGCCAGTAGTCGGACAGGGTTTTCTTACGAGCAGTACTTC
.,TRBJ2-2,17,TRBD1,TRBV19,CASSTGQGRINTGELFF,TGTGCCAGTAGTACCGGACAGGGGCGGATTAACACCGGGGAGCTGTTTTTT
.,TRBJ1-1,14,.,TRBV6-1,CASSERPRVAEAFF,TGTGCCAGCAGTGAACGTCCCAGGGTCGCTGAAGCTTTCTTT
.,TRBJ2-7,16,TRBD2,TRBV4-2,CASSQEVSGAPYEQYF,TGTGCCAGCAGCCAAGAGGTCAGCGGGGCCCCCTACGAGCAGTACTTC
.,TRBJ2-4,17,TRBD1,TRBV19,CASSIDFGQAAKNIQYF,TGTGCCAGTAGTATAGATTTCGGACAGGCAGCCAAAAACATTCAGTACTTC
.,TRBJ2-2,14,TRBD1,TRBV30,CAWADRAATGELFF,TGTGCCTGGGCGGACAGGGCTGCCACCGGGGAGCTGTTTTTT
.,TRBJ1-1,14,.,TRBV30,CAWRGRGLGTEAFF,TGTGCCTGGAGGGGCCGGGGGTTAGGGACTGAAGCTTTCTTT
.,TRBJ1-1,14,TRBD1,TRBV19,CASSEGDRGTEAFF,TGTGCCAGTAGCGAAGGGGACAGGGGAACTGAAGCTTTCTTT
.,TRBJ1-5,14,.,TRBV6-5,CASSTGHWSQPQHF,TGTGCCAGCTCCACCGGACATTGGAGTCAGCCCCAGCATTTT
.,TRBJ2-2,13,.,TRBV28,CASSSLNTGELFF,TGTGCCAGCAGTTCCTTGAACACCGGGGAGCTGTTTTTT
.,TRBJ1-1,13,.,TRBV6-2/TRBV6-3,CASSYLGGTEAFF,TGTGCCAGCAGTTACCTGGGAGGGACTGAAGCTTTCTTT
.,TRBJ2-7,13,.,TRBV5-1,CASSLGDFYEQYF,TGCGCCAGCAGCTTGGGTGACTTCTACGAGCAGTACTTC
.,TRBJ2-6,14,.,TRBV11-3,CASSSGAGANVLTF,TGTGCCAGCAGCTCAGGGGCTGGGGCCAACGTCCTGACTTTC
.,TRBJ2-4,13,TRBD1,TRBV7-3,CASSEGAGNIQYF,TGTGCCAGCAGCGAGGGGGCGGGAAACATTCAGTACTTC
.,TRBJ1-3,13,.,TRBV2,CASSEGPGNTIYF,TGTGCCAGCAGTGAAGGGCCCGGAAACACCATATATTTT
.,TRBJ2-1,19,TRBD2,TRBV4-3,CASSQESGGAFSSYNEQFF,TGCGCCAGCAGCCAAGAGAGCGGGGGGGCCTTCAGCTCCTACAATGAGCAGTTCTTC
.,TRBJ2-3,18,TRBD2,TRBV7-8,CASSLRFGAGGSTDTQYF,TGTGCCAGCAGCTTACGGTTCGGGGCGGGGGGCAGCACAGATACGCAGTATTTT
.,TRBJ2-3,16,.,TRBV7-9,CASSPGARESTDTQYF,TGTGCCAGCAGCCCCGGTGCGAGGGAGTCCACAGATACGCAGTATTTT
.,TRBJ1-1,11,.,TRBV19,CASNGSTEAFF,TGTGCCAGTAATGGGAGTACTGAAGCTTTCTTT
few,TRBJ1-2,14,.,TRBV5-6,CASSLRQAGYGYTF,TGTGCCAGCAGCCTCAGACAGGCAGGCTATGGCTACACCTTC
.,TRBJ2-7,13,.,TRBV5-1,CASSLGNFYEQYF,TGCGCCAGCAGCTTGGGCAACTTTTACGAGCAGTACTTC
once,TRBJ1-1,14,.,TRBV5-1,CASSLAQVNTEAFF,TGCGCCAGCAGCTTAGCCCAGGTGAACACTGAAGCTTTCTTT